Presented here are 8 T cell receptor beta chains from one specimen sequenced in a study of T cells in localized non-small cell lung cancer. The data were produced by immunoSEQ multiplex PCR, yet TCRdb's version contains in-frame clones alone and is incomplete. The table has around 28,000 clones, less than 90% seen once. This specimen consisted of peripheral blood, obtained before any cancer treatment. These receptors came from a female donor over 55 with stage I lung adenocarcinoma.

V is TRBV4-2 and J is TRBJ2-1, with D perhaps being TRBD1 or TRBD2 (6 bases each). The length of the CDR3 is 13 residues. Per the germline V gene, CDR1 is LGHNA and CDR2 is YNFKEQ. V lost 5 bases, J lost 6 bases, and 11 bases lay in between. The CDR3 DNA sequence: TGTGCCAGCAGCACCGGGGGCTCCAATGAGCAGTTCTTC. Its translation: CASSTGGSNEQFF.

The V call is TRBV19, the J call TRBJ2-7, with 8 bases that match TRBD1. This CDR3 has 15 residues. Looked up from germline, CDR1 is LNHDA and CDR2 is SQIVND (reference sequence). J gave up 2 bases and V 9 bases, and 12 bases lay outside the gene matches. In DNA, the CDR3 is TGTGCCAGCCGATCCGGGGACAGGCCTACCTACGAGCAGTACTTC. It yields the protein CASRSGDRPTYEQYF.

CDR3 sequence (DNA): TGTGCCAGCAGCTTGGCCTGGGGTGCCAACGTCCTGACTTTC. It yields the protein CASSLAWGANVLTF. This chain uses TRBV5-6 with TRBJ2-6; D gene unclear. This CDR3 spans 14 amino acids. V lost 0 bases to trimming and J lost 7 bases, with 8 bases between them. Looked up from germline, CDR1 is SGHDT and CDR2 is YYEEEE.

The CDR3, as DNA: TGTGCCAGCAGCTTAGCGGGGAGTGATGAGCAGTTCTTC. Protein product: CASSLAGSDEQFF. The J gene is TRBJ2-1, the V gene TRBV11-2; the D gene is possibly TRBD2 (5 bases). Germline V gives CDR1 SGHAT, CDR2 FQNNGV. Trimming left V 1 base short and J 8 bases short, with 9 bases between. The CDR3 sequence is 13 residues long. Using reference TRBV11-2 and TRBJ2-1 for the parts outside the CDR3, the full variable domain is EAGVAQSPRYKIIEKRQSVAFWCNPISGHATLYWYQQILGQGPKLLIQFQNNGVVDDSQLPKDRFSAERLKGVDSTLKIQPAKLEDSAVYLCASSLAGSDEQFFGPGTRLTVL.

This clone was detected once. The chain links TRBV6-4 to TRBJ2-3, with 7 bases that match TRBD2. This CDR3 comprises 13 residues. Germline values: CDR1 MRHNA, CDR2 SNTAGT. The trim removed 6 bases at V and 8 bases at J, leaving 8 bases unmatched. The CDR3 nucleotides are TGTGCCAGCAGCGACGGCGGGGAGGGTACGCAGTATTTT. Amino acid sequence: CASSDGGEGTQYF.

This clone was recorded once. CDR3 bases: TGCGCCAGCAGCTTGACAGATACGCAGTATTTT. Its translation is CASSLTDTQYF. V gene TRBV5-1 combines with J gene TRBJ2-3; D remains unclear. Germline V lookup: CDR1 SGHRS, CDR2 YFSETQ. This CDR3 is 11 amino acids long. V lost 1 base to trimming and J lost 3 bases, with 0 bases between them. Supplemented by reference TRBV5-1 and TRBJ2-3, the full variable domain reads KAGVTQTPRYLIKTRGQQVTLSCSPISGHRSVSWYQQTPGQGLQFLFEYFSETQRNKGNFPGRFSGRQFSNSRSEMNVSTLELGDSALYLCASSLTDTQYFGPGTRLTVL.

The rearrangement uses TRBV10-3 and TRBJ2-2; TRBD2 matches at 11 bases. The CDR3 covers 17 residues. Germline CDR1 ENHRY, CDR2 SYGVKD. The ends lost 7 bases at V and 3 bases at J; junction bases unmatched: 10. The CDR3 region is CAIKASGRMLDTGELFF. In nucleotides, the CDR3 is TGTGCCATCAAGGCTAGCGGGAGGATGCTGGACACCGGGGAGCTGTTTTTT.

This clone was counted a few times. The rearrangement joins TRBV18 to TRBJ2-7, with 10 bases aligning to TRBD1. There are 14 residues in the CDR3. Germline trimming cut 8 bases from V and 4 bases from J; bases unmatched to any gene: 8. Germline V CDR1 and CDR2: KGHSH, LQKENI. The CDR3 loop reads CASQAGTGAYEQYF. The CDR3 DNA sequence: TGTGCCAGCCAAGCCGGGACAGGGGCATACGAGCAGTACTTC.